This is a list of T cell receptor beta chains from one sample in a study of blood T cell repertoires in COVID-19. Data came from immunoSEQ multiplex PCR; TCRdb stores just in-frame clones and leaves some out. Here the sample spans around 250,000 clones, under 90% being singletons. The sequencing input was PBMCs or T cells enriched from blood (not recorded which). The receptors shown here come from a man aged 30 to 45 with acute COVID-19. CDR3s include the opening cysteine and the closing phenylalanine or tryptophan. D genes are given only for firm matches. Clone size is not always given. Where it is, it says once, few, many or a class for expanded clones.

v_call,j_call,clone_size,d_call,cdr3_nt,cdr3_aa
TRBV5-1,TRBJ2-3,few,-,TGTGCCACCTCGGACTTAGATACGCAGTATTTT,CATSDLDTQYF
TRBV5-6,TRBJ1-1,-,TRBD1,TGTGCCAGCAGCTTGTCGTGGCAGGGGGGCGCTGAAGCTTTCTTT,CASSLSWQGGAEAFF
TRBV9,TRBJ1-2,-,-,TGTGCCAGCAGTCCCTTCGGACGGAACGGTGCGGGTGGCTACACCTTC,CASSPFGRNGAGGYTF
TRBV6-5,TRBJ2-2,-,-,TGTGCCAGCCAGGCATTGGCGAACACCGGGGAGCTGTTTTTT,CASQALANTGELFF
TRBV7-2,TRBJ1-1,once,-,TGTGCCAGCAGCTTCAGCGTAGTAGCGCGGAACACTGAAGCTTTCTTT,CASSFSVVARNTEAFF
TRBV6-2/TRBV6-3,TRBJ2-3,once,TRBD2,TGTGCCAGCAGTTCTCGAGCCCAATTAGCGGGGCTAAGCACAGATACGCAGTATTTT,CASSSRAQLAGLSTDTQYF
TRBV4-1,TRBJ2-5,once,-,TGCGCCAGCAGCCCGACAGACCAAGAGACCCAGTACTTC,CASSPTDQETQYF
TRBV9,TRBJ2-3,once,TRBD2,TGTGCCAGCAGCGTAGCGAGACTAGCTCGGGATACGCAGTATTTT,CASSVARLARDTQYF
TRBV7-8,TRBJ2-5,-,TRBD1,TGTGCCATAGGACAGGCCTCAGAGACCCAGTACTTC,CAIGQASETQYF
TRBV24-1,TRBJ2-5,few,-,TGTGCCACCAGTGATTCGGGTCCGCAAGAGACCCAGTACTTC,CATSDSGPQETQYF
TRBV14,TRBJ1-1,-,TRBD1,TGTGCCAGCAGCCGTCCAGGGGGTTCAAACACTGAAGCTTTCTTT,CASSRPGGSNTEAFF
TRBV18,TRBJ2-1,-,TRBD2,TGTGCCAGCTCATTATCCGGGACTAGCGGGGGGAACAATGAGCAGTTCTTC,CASSLSGTSGGNNEQFF
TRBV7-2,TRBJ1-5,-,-,TGTGCCAGCAGCCCCGACAGACAAAGCAATCAGCCCCAGCATTTT,CASSPDRQSNQPQHF
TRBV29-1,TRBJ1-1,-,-,TGCAGCGTCGACAGCGTTACTGAAGCTTTCTTT,CSVDSVTEAFF
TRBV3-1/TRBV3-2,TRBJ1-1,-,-,TGTGCCAGCAGTAGAACGGGAGTCGATGAAGCTTTCTTT,CASSRTGVDEAFF
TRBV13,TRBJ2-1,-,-,TGTGCCAGCACCCCGGGTGGGGGGAATGAGCAGTTCTTC,CASTPGGGNEQFF
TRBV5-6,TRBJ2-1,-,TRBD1,TGTGCCAGCAGCCGGACAGGGGCGGATGAGCAGTTCTTC,CASSRTGADEQFF
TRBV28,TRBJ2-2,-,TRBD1,TGTGCCAGCAGTTTTGGTCGGACAGGGGGCACCGGGGAGCTGTTTTTT,CASSFGRTGGTGELFF
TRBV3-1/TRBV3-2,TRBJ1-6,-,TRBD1,TGTGCCAGCAGCCAAGAGACAGGGAGAAATTCACCCCTCCACTTT,CASSQETGRNSPLHF